This record covers a single TCR beta chain. The data were obtained in a study of cytotoxic CD8 clonotypes in ibrutinib-treated CLL. Sequencing was performed with immunoSEQ multiplex PCR; in TCRdb, only in-frame clones are kept and a portion is missing. The sample lists about 50,000 clones, about 57% seen once, with roughly a quarter in the top ten. This TCR derives from a human donor with chronic lymphocytic leukemia. Material: PBMCs, obtained after 24 months of ibrutinib treatment.

This chain's CDR3 is CASSNVVEGPSTGELFF. In nucleotides, the CDR3 is TGTGCCAGTAGTAATGTCGTTGAGGGGCCCTCAACCGGGGAGCTGTTTTTT. This chain uses TRBV19 with TRBJ2-2, with D perhaps given as TRBD1 or TRBD2 (5 bases each). Germline-derived CDR1 and CDR2 are LNHDA and SQIVND (reference sequence). The CDR3 is made up of 17 amino acids. Trimming took 4 bases from V and 5 from J, leaving 20 bases between them.